A single TCR beta chain is shown here with its context. This sample was included in a study of blood T cell repertoires in COVID-19. Study details: Acute-phase and convalescent COVID-19 samples originated in the United States, Italy and Spain.

This CDR3 spans 15 amino acids. In germline, CDR1 is MDHEN, CDR2 SYDVKM. Trimming pared 6 bases from V and 3 bases from J, leaving 17 bases between. The data were produced by immunoSEQ multiplex PCR, yet TCRdb's version contains in-frame clones alone and is incomplete. The sample has approximately 200,000 clones; roughly 89% are singletons. Participants had their cohort set by participant-reported clinical history. The sample was PBMCs or T cells enriched from blood (not recorded which). The source is a young man with acute COVID-19. The chain employs TRBV28 and TRBJ2-5; tentative D call: TRBD1 (6 bases). The CDR3 nucleotides read TGTGCCAGCAGCCGGACAGCGCCGTTAAAAGAGACCCAGTACTTC. As protein: CASSRTAPLKETQYF.